This T cell receptor beta chain was found in a study of T-cell memory formation after mild COVID-19. Each CDR3 protein is one row after TCRdb ran MiXCR on the 5' RACE reads. The sample lists around 320,000 distinct CDR3 sequences; 14% were seen once. Regarding the study as a whole: CD4+ contracting clones were found mainly in CM and EM, and CD8+ ones in EMRA.

Trimming at V came to 8 bases and at J to 2 bases, leaving 6 bases not matched to a gene. The CDR3 contains 15 residues. Germline loops: CDR1 LGHNA, CDR2 YNFKEQ. In this sample, this clonotype turned up a few times. The antigen remains undetermined. The TCR was taken from a man between 18 and 35 years old who had mild COVID-19 (a few samples of this study predate the infection). Cell type and time point are not known. Material for sequencing was PBMCs or a T cell subset sorted from them (not recorded which). This chain connects TRBV4-2 to TRBJ1-5; 10 nucleotides line up with TRBD1. The CDR3 protein is CASGRQGAGNQPQHF. CDR3 bases: TGTGCCAGCGGAAGACAGGGGGCGGGCAATCAGCCCCAGCATTTT.